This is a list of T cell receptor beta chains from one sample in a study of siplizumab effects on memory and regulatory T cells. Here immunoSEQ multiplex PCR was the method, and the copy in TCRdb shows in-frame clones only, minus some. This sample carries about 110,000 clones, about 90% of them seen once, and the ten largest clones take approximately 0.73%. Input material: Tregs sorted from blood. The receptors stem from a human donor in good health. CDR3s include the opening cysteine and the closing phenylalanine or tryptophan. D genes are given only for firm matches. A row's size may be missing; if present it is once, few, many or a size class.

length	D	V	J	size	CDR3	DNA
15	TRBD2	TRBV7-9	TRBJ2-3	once	CASSTLAGLTDTQYF	TGTGCCAGCAGCACCCTAGCGGGATTGACAGATACGCAGTATTTT
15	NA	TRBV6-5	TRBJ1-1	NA	CASSTRLGLNTEAFF	TGTGCCAGCAGTACCCGACTAGGATTGAACACTGAAGCTTTCTTT
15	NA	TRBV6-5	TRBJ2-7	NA	CASRFYPQGSYEQYF	TGTGCCAGCAGATTTTATCCCCAAGGCTCCTACGAGCAGTACTTC
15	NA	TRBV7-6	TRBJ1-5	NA	CASSLEAQSNQPQHF	TGTGCCAGCAGCTTAGAAGCGCAGAGCAATCAGCCCCAGCATTTT
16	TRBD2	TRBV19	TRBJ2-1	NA	CASSTLTSGRTYEQFF	TGTGCCAGTAGTACCCTGACTAGCGGGAGGACATATGAGCAGTTCTTC
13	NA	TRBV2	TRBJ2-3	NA	CASSGVFTDTQYF	TGTGCCAGCAGTGGGGTCTTCACAGATACGCAGTATTTT
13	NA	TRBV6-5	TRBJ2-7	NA	CASSYNGSSGCGF	TGTGCCAGCAGTTACAACGGTTCTTCTGGGTGCGGCTTC
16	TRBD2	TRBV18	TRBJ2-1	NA	CASSPVGAGGRNEQFF	TGTGCCAGCTCACCGGTTGGAGCGGGAGGGCGCAATGAGCAGTTCTTC
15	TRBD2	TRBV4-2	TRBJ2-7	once	CASTRGLAGDYEQYF	TGTGCCAGCACGAGGGGTCTAGCGGGAGATTACGAGCAGTACTTC
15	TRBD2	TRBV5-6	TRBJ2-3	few	CASSYGRVVTDTQYF	TGTGCCAGCAGCTACGGGAGGGTAGTGACAGATACGCAGTATTTT
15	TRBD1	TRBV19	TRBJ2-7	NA	CASARGQGVSYEQYF	TGTGCCAGTGCCAGGGGACAGGGGGTCTCCTACGAGCAGTACTTC
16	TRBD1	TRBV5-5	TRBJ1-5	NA	CASSHFDRGSNQPQHF	TGTGCCAGCAGCCATTTCGACAGGGGTAGCAATCAGCCCCAGCATTTT
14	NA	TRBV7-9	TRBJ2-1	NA	CASSVSGTLDEQFF	TGTGCCAGCAGCGTTTCGGGAACGCTTGATGAGCAGTTCTTC
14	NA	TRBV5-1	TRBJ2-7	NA	CASSLNPPAYEQYF	TGCGCCAGCAGCCTAAACCCGCCGGCCTACGAGCAGTACTTC
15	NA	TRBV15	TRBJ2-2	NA	CATSRTSTLPGELFF	TGTGCCACCAGCCGTACTAGTACGCTCCCCGGGGAGCTGTTTTTT
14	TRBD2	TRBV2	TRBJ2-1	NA	CATSTSGYYNEQFF	TGTGCCACCTCAACTAGCGGCTACTACAATGAGCAGTTCTTC
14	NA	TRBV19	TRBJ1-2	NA	CASSPRTDPRSYTF	TGTGCCAGTAGCCCCAGGACAGACCCTAGAAGCTACACCTTC
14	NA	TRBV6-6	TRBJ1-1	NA	CASRTRLMNTEAFF	TGTGCCAGCAGGACGAGGCTGATGAACACTGAAGCTTTCTTT
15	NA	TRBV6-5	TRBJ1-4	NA	CASSYRVRTNEKLFF	TGTGCCAGCAGTTACAGGGTTCGAACTAATGAAAAACTGTTTTTT
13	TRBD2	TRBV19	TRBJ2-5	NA	CATGGLAWETQYF	TGTGCCACCGGGGGACTAGCTTGGGAGACCCAGTACTTC